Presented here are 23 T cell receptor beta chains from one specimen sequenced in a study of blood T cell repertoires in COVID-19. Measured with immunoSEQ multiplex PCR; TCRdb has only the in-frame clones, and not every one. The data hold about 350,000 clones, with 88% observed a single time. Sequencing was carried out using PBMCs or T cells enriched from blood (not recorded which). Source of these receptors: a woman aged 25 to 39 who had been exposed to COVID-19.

CDR3: CAWKRREGLTNEQFF. CDR3 in DNA: TGTGCCTGGAAAAGGCGGGAGGGCCTAACGAATGAGCAGTTCTTC. The rearrangement uses TRBV30 and TRBJ2-1, with TRBD2 identical over 9 bases. The CDR3 is 15 residues long. Germline V gene data show CDR1 as GTSNPN and CDR2 as SVGIG (reference sequence). V gave up 4 bases and J gave up 7 bases; unmatched junction bases: 11. Looking up the rest from reference TRBV30 and TRBJ2-1 gives the full variable domain: SQTIHQWPATLVQPVGSPLSLECTVEGTSNPNLYWYRQAAGRGLQLLFYSVGIGQISSEVPQNLSASRPQDRQFILSSKKLLLSDSGFYLCAWKRREGLTNEQFFGPGTRLTVL.

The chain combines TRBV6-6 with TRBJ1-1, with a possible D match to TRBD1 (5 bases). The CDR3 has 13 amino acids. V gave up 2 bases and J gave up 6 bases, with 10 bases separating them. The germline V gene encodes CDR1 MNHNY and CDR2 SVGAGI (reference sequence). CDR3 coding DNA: TGTGCCAGCAGTTACCCAGGGAGGTCTGAAGCTTTCTTT. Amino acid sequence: CASSYPGRSEAFF.

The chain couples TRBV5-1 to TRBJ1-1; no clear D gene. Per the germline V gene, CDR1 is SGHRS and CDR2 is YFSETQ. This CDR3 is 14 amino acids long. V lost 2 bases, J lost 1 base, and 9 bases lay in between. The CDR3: CASSFVGGNTEAFF. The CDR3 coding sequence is TGCGCCAGCAGCTTCGTCGGCGGGAACACTGAAGCTTTCTTT. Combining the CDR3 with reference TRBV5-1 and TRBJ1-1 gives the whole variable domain KAGVTQTPRYLIKTRGQQVTLSCSPISGHRSVSWYQQTPGQGLQFLFEYFSETQRNKGNFPGRFSGRQFSNSRSEMNVSTLELGDSALYLCASSFVGGNTEAFFGQGTRLTVV.

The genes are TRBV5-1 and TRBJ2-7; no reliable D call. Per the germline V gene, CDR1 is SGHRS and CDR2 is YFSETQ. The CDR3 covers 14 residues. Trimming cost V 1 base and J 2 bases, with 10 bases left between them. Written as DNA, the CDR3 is TGCGCCAGCAGCTTGCGAGCCACCACCTACGAGCAGTACTTC. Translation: CASSLRATTYEQYF.

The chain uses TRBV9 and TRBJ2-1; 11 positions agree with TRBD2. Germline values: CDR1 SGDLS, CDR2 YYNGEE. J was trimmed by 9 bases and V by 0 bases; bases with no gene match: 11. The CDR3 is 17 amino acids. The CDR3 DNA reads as TGTGCCAGCAGCGTAGACCCCCCGGGACTAGCGGTATCTGAGCAGTTCTTC. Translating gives CASSVDPPGLAVSEQFF. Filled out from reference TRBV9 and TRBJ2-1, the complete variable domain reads DSGVTQTPKHLITATGQRVTLRCSPRSGDLSVYWYQQSLDQGLQFLIQYYNGEERAKGNILERFSAQQFPDLHSELNLSSLELGDSALYFCASSVDPPGLAVSEQFFGPGTRLTVL.

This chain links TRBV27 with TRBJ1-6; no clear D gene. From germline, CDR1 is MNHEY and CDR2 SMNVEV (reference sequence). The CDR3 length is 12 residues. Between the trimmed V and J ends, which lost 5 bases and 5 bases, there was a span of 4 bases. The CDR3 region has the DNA TGTGCCAGCAGTCGTAATAATTCACCCCTCCACTTT. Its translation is CASSRNNSPLHF.

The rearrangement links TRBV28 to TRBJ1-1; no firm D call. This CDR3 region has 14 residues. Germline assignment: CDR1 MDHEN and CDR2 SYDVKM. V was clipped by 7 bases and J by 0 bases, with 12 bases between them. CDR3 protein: CASTGGALNTEAFF. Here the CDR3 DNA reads TGTGCCAGCACCGGAGGAGCTTTGAACACTGAAGCTTTCTTT.

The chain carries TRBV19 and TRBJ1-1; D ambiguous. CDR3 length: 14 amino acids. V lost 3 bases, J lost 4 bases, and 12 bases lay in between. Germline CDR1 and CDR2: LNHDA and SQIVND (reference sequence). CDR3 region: CASSISRRFTEAFF. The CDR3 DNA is TGTGCCAGTAGTATTTCTAGGAGATTCACTGAAGCTTTCTTT.

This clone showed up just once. Written as DNA, the CDR3 is TGTGCCAGCAGCTTATCGCCCGGAGTGGTGGGAGTGAACACTGAAGCTTTCTTT. It specifies CASSLSPGVVGVNTEAFF. The chain joins TRBV7-3 to TRBJ1-1; D is uncertain. The CDR3 is made up of 18 amino acids. Trimming cost V 2 bases and J 0 bases, with 19 bases left between them. The germline V gene has CDR1 SGHTA and CDR2 FQGTGA.

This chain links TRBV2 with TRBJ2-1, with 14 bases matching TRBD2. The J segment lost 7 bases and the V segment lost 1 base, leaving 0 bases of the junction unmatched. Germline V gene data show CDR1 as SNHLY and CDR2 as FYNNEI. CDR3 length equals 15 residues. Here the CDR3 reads CASSEGTSGRNEQFF. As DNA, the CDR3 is TGTGCCAGCAGTGAAGGGACTAGCGGGAGGAATGAGCAGTTCTTC. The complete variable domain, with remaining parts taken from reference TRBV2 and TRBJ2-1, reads EPEVTQTPSHQVTQMGQEVILRCVPISNHLYFYWYRQILGQKVEFLVSFYNNEISEKSEIFDDQFSVERPDGSNFTLKIRSTKLEDSAMYFCASSEGTSGRNEQFFGPGTRLTVL.

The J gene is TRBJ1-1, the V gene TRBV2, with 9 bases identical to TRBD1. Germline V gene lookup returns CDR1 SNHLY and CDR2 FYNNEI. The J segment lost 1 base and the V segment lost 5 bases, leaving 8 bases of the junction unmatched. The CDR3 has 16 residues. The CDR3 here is CASSQRQGVWNTEAFF. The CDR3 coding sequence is TGTGCCAGCAGTCAGCGACAGGGGGTCTGGAACACTGAAGCTTTCTTT. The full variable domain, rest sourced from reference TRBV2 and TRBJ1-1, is EPEVTQTPSHQVTQMGQEVILRCVPISNHLYFYWYRQILGQKVEFLVSFYNNEISEKSEIFDDQFSVERPDGSNFTLKIRSTKLEDSAMYFCASSQRQGVWNTEAFFGQGTRLTVV.

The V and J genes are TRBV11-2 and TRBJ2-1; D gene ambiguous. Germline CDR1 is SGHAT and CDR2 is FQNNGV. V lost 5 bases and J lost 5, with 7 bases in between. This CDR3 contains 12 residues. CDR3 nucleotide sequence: TGTGCCAGCAGCCATGTCCACAATGAGCAGTTCTTC. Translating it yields CASSHVHNEQFF.

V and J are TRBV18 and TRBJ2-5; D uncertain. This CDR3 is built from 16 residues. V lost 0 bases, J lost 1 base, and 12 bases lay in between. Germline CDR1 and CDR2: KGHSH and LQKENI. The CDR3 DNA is TGTGCCAGCTCACCACCAGAACTCGCCTCCCAAGAGACCCAGTACTTC. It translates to CASSPPELASQETQYF.

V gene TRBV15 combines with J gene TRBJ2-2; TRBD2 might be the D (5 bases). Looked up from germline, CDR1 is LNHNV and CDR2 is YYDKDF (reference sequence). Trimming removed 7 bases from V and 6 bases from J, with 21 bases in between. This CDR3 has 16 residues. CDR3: CATTPGGLASAGELFF. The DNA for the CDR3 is TGTGCCACCACCCCCGGTGGTTTAGCGTCGGCCGGGGAGCTGTTTTTT.

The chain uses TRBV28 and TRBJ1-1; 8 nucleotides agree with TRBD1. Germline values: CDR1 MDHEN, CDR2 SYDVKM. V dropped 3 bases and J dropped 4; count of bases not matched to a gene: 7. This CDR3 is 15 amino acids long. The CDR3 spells CASSFGQGLGTEAFF. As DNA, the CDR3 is TGTGCCAGCAGTTTTGGACAGGGTCTGGGCACTGAAGCTTTCTTT.

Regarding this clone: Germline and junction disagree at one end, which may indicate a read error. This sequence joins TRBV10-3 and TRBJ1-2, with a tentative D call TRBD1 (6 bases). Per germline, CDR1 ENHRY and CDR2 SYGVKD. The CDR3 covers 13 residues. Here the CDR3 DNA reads TGTGCCCTCAGTGACAGGTTAGGCTATGGCTACACCTTC. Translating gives CALSDRLGYGYTF.

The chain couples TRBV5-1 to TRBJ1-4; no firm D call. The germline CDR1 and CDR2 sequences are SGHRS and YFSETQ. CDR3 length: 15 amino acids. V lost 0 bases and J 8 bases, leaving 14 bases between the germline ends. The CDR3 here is CASSLGGRNGEKLFF. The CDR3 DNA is TGCGCCAGCAGCTTGGGAGGCCGGAACGGAGAAAAACTGTTTTTT.

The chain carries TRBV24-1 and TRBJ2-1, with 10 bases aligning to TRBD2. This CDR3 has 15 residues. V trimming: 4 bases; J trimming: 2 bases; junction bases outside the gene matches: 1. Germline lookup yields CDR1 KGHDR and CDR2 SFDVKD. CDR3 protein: CATSEGLAAYNEQFF. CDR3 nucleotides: TGTGCCACCAGTGAAGGACTAGCGGCCTACAATGAGCAGTTCTTC.

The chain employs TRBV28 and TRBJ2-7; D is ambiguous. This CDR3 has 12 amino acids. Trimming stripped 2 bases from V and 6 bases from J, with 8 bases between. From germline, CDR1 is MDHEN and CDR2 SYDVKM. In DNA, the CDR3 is TGTGCCAGCAGTTTAAGATTCGGCGAGCAGTACTTC. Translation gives CASSLRFGEQYF.

CDR3 in amino acids: CAITQGAFGMNTEAFF. The CDR3 nucleotides are TGTGCCATCACTCAGGGGGCGTTTGGCATGAACACTGAAGCTTTCTTT. This chain joins TRBV10-3 and TRBJ1-1; TRBD1 aligns across 8 bases. Trimming cost V 7 bases and J 0 bases; bases outside gene matches: 10. CDR1 is ENHRY and CDR2 is SYGVKD in the germline V gene. The CDR3 sequence is 16 residues long.

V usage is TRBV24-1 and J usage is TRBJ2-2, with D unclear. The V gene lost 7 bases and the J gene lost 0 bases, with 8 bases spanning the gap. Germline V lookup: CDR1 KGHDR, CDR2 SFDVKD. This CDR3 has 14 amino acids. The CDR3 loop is CATRAPANTGELFF. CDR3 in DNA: TGTGCCACCAGAGCCCCCGCGAACACCGGGGAGCTGTTTTTT.

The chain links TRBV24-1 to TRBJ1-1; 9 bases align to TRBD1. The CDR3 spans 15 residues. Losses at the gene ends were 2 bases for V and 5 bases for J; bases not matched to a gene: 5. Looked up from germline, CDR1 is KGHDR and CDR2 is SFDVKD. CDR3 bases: TGTGCCACCAGTGATTCCACAGGGGGCGCGACTGAAGCTTTCTTT. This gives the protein CATSDSTGGATEAFF.

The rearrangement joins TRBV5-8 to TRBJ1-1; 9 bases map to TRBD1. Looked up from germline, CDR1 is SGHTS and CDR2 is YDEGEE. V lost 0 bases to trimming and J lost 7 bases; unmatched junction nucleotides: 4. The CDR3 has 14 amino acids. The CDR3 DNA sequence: TGTGCCAGCAGCTTGGCGGACAGGGGCGGTGAAGCTTTCTTT. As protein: CASSLADRGGEAFF.